These 5 T cell receptor beta chains share one sample of origin, sequenced in a study of T-cell memory formation after mild COVID-19. TCRdb re-called the 5' RACE reads through MiXCR, storing one row per CDR3 protein. The data show about 350,000 distinct CDR3 sequences, with approximately 15% seen just once and 20% to 25% held by the top ten. Sequenced sample: PBMCs or a T cell subset sorted from them (not recorded which). The receptors here all came from a young man who had mild COVID-19 (a few samples of this study predate the infection). Cell type and time point are not known.

This chain uses TRBV7-2 with TRBJ2-2; 8 positions match TRBD1. V trimming: 0 bases; J trimming: 7 bases; junction bases outside the gene matches: 1. CDR1 and CDR2 (germline): SGHTA, FQGNSA. The CDR3 runs to 14 residues. CDR3 in amino acids: CASSLARGRGELFF. CDR3 bases: TGTGCCAGCAGCTTAGCCAGGGGGCGCGGGGAGCTGTTTTTT.

This clonotype came up many times. This chain connects TRBV4-3 to TRBJ2-3; TRBD1 agrees at 8 bases. V was clipped by 0 bases and J by 6 bases; unmatched bases: 8. The germline V gene encodes CDR1 LGHNA and CDR2 YSLEER. CDR3 length: 16 residues. As DNA, the CDR3 is TGCGCCAGCAGCCAAGATTCAGGGGGCCACCGTGATACGCAGTATTTT. Protein product: CASSQDSGGHRDTQYF.

This clonotype has just a few counts. The CDR3 DNA sequence: TGCGCCAGCAGCTCTACCCCGGCTGGGTGGACTGAAGCTTTCTTT. Its translation is CASSSTPAGWTEAFF. This chain connects TRBV5-1 to TRBJ1-1; unclear D gene. The V gene lost 3 bases and the J gene lost 5 bases, with 17 bases spanning the gap. CDR1 is SGHRS, CDR2 YFSETQ, per germline. This CDR3 has 15 amino acids.

This clonotype has only a few counts. The chain is built from TRBV9 and TRBJ2-3, with a tentative D call TRBD2 (6 bases). Trimming cost V 4 bases and J 8 bases, with 26 bases left between them. This CDR3 has 17 residues. Germline lookup yields CDR1 SGDLS and CDR2 YYNGEE. The CDR3 region is CASSPPTSNGLAVTQYF. DNA of the CDR3: TGTGCCAGCAGCCCCCCGACTAGTAATGGGTTGGCGGTTACGCAGTATTTT.

Ten or more counts support this clonotype. The chain combines TRBV4-3 with TRBJ2-2, with 7 bases lining up with TRBD1. CDR3 length: 16 residues. The V segment lost 0 bases and the J segment 4 bases; nucleotides outside the gene matches: 5. In germline, CDR1 is LGHNA, CDR2 YSLEER. The DNA for the CDR3 is TGCGCCAGCAGCCAAGAGGGGGCAGGGGGCACCGGGGAGCTGTTTTTT. This codes for CASSQEGAGGTGELFF.